This TCR beta chain was captured by sequencing in a study of radiation and T cells in renal cell carcinoma. General observations from the study: From baseline, blood top tumor clonotypes peaked at 2 weeks post-radiation. Baseline intratumoral clonotype presence is unknown without pretreatment biopsies.

Only in-frame clones appear in the TCRdb table, and some are missing; sequencing was by immunoSEQ multiplex PCR. Of under 150,000 clones in the sample, more than 80% were seen once. CDR3 length: 14 amino acids. Trimming left V 3 bases short and J 2 bases short, with 9 bases between. In germline, CDR1 is SEHNR, CDR2 FQNEAQ (reference sequence). Points on this clone: No antigen is known for it.

The time point was: blood 2 weeks post-SBRT. Treatment reported: 15 Gy SBRT to primary tumor, nephrectomy 4 weeks later. The genes are TRBV7-9 and TRBJ2-3; D uncertain. The clonotype originates from an older woman with renal cell carcinoma. Sequenced material: blood, taken from a patient whose treatment included radiotherapy and nephrectomy. CDR3 DNA sequence: TGTGCCAGCAGCTTTGAGGCGTCCACAGATACGCAGTATTTT. This gives the protein CASSFEASTDTQYF.